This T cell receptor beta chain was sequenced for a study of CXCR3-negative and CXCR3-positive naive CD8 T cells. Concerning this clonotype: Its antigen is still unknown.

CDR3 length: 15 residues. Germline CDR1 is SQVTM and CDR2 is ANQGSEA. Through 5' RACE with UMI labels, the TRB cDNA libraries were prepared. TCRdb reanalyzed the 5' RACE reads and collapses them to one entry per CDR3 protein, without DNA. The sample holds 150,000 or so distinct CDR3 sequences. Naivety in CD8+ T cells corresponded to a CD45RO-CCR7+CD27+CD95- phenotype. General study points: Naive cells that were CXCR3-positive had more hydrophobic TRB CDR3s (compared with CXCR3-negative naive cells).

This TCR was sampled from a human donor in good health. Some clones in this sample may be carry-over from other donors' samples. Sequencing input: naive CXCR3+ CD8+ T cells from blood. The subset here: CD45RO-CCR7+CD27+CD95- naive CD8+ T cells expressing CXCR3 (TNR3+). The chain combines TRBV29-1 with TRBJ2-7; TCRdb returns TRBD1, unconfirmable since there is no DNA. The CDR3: CSARRDREGDYEQYF.